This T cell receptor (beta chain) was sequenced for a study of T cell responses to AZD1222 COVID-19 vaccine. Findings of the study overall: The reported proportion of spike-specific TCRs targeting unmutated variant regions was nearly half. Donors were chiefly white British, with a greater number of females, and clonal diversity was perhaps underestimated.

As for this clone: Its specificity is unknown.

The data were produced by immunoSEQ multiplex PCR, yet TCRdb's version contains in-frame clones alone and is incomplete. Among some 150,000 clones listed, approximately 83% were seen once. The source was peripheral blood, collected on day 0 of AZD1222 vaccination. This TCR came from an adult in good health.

In DNA form, the CDR3 reads TGTGCCATCAGTGGCCGCACAGTGAACACTGAAGCTTTCTTT. Its translation: CAISGRTVNTEAFF. This sequence joins TRBV10-3 and TRBJ1-1, with D unclear. Deletions cut 4 bases from V and 0 bases from J, with 9 bases between. Germline CDR1 and CDR2: ENHRY and SYGVKD. CDR3 length: 14 residues.